This T cell receptor (beta chain) stems from a study of T cell changes during pregnancy in multiple sclerosis (dated by TCRdb to 2018 to 2020). With respect to the entire study: The study examined how the T cell repertoire changed over the course of pregnancy in women with multiple sclerosis.

The CDR3 runs 16 residues from the cysteine to the phenylalanine. Of all the DNA, just the CDR3 is kept, 48 bases in frame from base 1. V loses 5 bases at its end and J loses 0 bases; junction bases beyond the gene matches: 8. Sequences SEHNR (CDR1) and FQNEAQ (CDR2) are obtained from the germline V gene (reference sequence). The library was obtained by the immunoSEQ multiplex PCR assay. Entries here come from immuneACCESS through TCRdb and include only in-frame sequences with V and J called. Some clones fail to appear in such tables; in the studies checked, an unresolved V gene covers under half of the shortfall, and the cause of the remainder is unknown. In all, the sample holds 50,000 or so clones, and 93% of those were seen once. The top ten hold around 1.9% of the sample. Points on this clone: It has no known antigen specificity. Per-base quality was not reported, and no clone a single base away is much larger than it.

The chain is encoded by TRBV7-9 joined to TRBJ1-2; TRBD1 fits 8 bases in the junction. The sample was peripheral blood, taken in the second trimester of pregnancy. This sequence was found in a female donor with multiple sclerosis, enrolled in a pregnancy study. The CDR3 loop reads CASSHTTGGPNYGYTF. The DNA sequence reads TGTGCCAGCAGCCATACTACAGGGGGACCTAACTATGGCTACACCTTC.